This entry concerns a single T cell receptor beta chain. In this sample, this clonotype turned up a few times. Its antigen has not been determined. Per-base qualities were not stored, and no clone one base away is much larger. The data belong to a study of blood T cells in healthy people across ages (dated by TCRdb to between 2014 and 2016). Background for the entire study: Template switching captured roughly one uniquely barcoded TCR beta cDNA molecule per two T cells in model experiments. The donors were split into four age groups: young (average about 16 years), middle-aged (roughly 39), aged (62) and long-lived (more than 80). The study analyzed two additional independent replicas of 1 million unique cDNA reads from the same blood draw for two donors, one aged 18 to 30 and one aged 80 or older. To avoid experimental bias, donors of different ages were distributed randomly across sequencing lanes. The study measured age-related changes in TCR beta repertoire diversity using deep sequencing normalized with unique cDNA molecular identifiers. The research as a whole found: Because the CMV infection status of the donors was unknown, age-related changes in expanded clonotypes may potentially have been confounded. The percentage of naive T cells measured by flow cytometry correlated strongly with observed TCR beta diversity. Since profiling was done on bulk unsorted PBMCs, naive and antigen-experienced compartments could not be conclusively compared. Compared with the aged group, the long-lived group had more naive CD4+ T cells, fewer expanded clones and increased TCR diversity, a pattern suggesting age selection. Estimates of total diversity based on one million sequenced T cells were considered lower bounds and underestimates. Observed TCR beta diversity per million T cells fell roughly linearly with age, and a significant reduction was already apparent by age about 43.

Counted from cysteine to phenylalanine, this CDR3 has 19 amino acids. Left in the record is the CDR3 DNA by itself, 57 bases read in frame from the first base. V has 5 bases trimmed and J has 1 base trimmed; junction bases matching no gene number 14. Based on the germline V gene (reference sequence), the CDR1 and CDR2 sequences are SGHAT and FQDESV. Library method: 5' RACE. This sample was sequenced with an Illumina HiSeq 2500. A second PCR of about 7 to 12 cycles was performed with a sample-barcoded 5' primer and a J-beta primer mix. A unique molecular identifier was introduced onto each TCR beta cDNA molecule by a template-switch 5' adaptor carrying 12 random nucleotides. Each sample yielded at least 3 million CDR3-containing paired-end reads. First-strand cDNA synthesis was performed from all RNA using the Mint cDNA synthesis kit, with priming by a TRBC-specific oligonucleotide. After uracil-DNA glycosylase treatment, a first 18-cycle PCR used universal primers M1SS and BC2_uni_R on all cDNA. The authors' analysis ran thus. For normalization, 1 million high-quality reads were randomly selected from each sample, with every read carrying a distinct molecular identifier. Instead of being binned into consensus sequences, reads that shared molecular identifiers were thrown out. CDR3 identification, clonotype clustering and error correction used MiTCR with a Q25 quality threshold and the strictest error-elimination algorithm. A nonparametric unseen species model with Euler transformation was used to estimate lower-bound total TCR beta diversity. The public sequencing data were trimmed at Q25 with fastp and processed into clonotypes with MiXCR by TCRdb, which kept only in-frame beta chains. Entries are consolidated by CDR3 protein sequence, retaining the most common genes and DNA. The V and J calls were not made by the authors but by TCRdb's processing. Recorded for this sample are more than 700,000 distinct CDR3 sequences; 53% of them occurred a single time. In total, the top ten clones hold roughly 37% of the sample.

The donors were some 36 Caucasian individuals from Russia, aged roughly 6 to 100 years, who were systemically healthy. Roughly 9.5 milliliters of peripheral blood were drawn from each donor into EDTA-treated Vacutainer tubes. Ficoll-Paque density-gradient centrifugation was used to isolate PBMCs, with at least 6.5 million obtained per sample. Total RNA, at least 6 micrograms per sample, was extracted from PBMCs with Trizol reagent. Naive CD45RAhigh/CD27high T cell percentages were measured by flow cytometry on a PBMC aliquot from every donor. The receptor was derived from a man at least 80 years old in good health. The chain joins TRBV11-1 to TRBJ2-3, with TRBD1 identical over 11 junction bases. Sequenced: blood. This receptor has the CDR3 CASSLTGTGGISRTDTQYF. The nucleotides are TGTGCCAGCAGCCTGACCGGGACAGGGGGTATCTCCCGCACAGATACGCAGTATTTT.